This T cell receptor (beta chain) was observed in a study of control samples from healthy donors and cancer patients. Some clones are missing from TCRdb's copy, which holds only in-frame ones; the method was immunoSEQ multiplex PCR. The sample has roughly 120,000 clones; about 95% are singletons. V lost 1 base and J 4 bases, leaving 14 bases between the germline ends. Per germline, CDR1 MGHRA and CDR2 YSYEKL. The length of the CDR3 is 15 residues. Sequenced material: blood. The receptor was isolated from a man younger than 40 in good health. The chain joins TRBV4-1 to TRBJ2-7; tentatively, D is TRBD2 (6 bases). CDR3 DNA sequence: TGCGCCAGCAGCCAAGGCTCCAGGGAGGCGTACGAGCAGTACTTC. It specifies CASSQGSREAYEQYF.